This entry lists 18 T cell receptor beta chains sequenced from one sample in a study of OX40 agonist ivuxolimab in advanced cancers. Receptor libraries were prepared by the immunoSEQ multiplex PCR assay. TCRdb limited this immuneACCESS table to in-frame rearrangements with V and J called. A share of clones is missing; checked studies link under half to unresolved V genes, and the rest is unexplained. A total of 69,000 or so clones appear in this sample, around 85% of them only once. The top ten clones comprise 6.1% of the sample. The specimen comprised CD4+ or CD8+ T cells sorted from blood, sampled in a trial of the OX40 agonist ivuxolimab. The receptors here all came from an adult with an advanced solid tumor such as melanoma, head and neck, liver or kidney cancer.

The rearrangement uses TRBV4-2 and TRBJ1-2; possibly TRBD1 for D (6 bases). V shed 1 base and J shed 5 bases, with 14 bases lying between them. The germline V gene has CDR1 LGHNA and CDR2 YNFKEQ. CDR3 length: 15 amino acids. CDR3: CASSQGETGGYGYTF. Written as DNA, the CDR3 is TGTGCCAGCAGCCAAGGCGAGACAGGAGGGTATGGCTACACCTTC.

The CDR3 loop reads CASSPAWETQYF. As DNA, the CDR3 is TGTGCCAGCTCACCAGCGTGGGAGACCCAGTACTTC. The chain joins TRBV18 to TRBJ2-5, with D hard to call. Germline assignment: CDR1 KGHSH and CDR2 LQKENI. This CDR3 has 12 amino acids. The ends were cut back, 2 bases at V and 5 bases at J, with 6 bases in the middle.

The chain recombines TRBV19 with TRBJ2-1, with D perhaps matching TRBD2 (5 bases). The length of the CDR3 is 14 residues. Between the trimmed V and J ends, which lost 4 bases and 5 bases, there was a span of 12 bases. Germline V gives CDR1 LNHDA, CDR2 SQIVND (reference sequence). DNA for the CDR3: TGTGCCAGTAGTAAGAGGGTCTACAACAATGAGCAGTTCTTC. It is translated as CASSKRVYNNEQFF.

The sample holds a few counts of this clone. The chain links TRBV19 to TRBJ2-7; TRBD2 aligns across 10 bases. The CDR3 contains 15 residues. The V gene end was trimmed by 3 bases and the J gene end by 2 bases; junction bases not matched to a gene: 4. Per the germline V gene, CDR1 is LNHDA and CDR2 is SQIVND (reference sequence). CDR3 sequence (DNA): TGTGCCAGTAGTATGGCACTAGCGGGACCCTACGAGCAGTACTTC. It translates to CASSMALAGPYEQYF.

The chain is built from TRBV11-3 and TRBJ2-7; 9 bases are a match to TRBD1. The CDR3 totals 15 residues. Germline loops: CDR1 SGHNT, CDR2 YENEEA. Trimming cost V 5 bases and J 2 bases; bases outside gene matches: 7. CDR3 region: CASSTPGQGPYEQYF. As DNA, the CDR3 is TGTGCCAGCAGCACGCCGGGACAGGGACCCTACGAGCAGTACTTC.

This clone was counted a single time. The chain combines TRBV7-2 with TRBJ2-5, with D hard to call. The length of the CDR3 is 14 residues. V shed 4 bases and J shed 1 base, with 10 bases lying between them. In germline, CDR1 is SGHTA, CDR2 FQGNSA. CDR3 protein: CASSSQWGQETQYF. The CDR3 DNA follows: TGTGCCAGCAGCTCCCAGTGGGGCCAAGAGACCCAGTACTTC.

V is TRBV27 and J is TRBJ2-7; a possible D gene is TRBD1 (6 bases). The CDR3 runs to 14 residues. V was trimmed by 2 bases and J by 1 base, leaving 9 bases between them. Germline V CDR1 and CDR2: MNHEY, SMNVEV (reference sequence). In DNA form, the CDR3 reads TGTGCCAGCAGTTTAAGGGGGAGATCCTACGAGCAGTACTTC. This sequence encodes CASSLRGRSYEQYF.

This chain links TRBV11-2 with TRBJ2-2, with D perhaps TRBD1 (5 bases). The CDR3 totals 13 residues. Per germline, CDR1 SGHAT and CDR2 FQNNGV. The ends were cut back, 2 bases at V and 5 bases at J, with 6 bases in the middle. DNA of the CDR3: TGTGCCAGCAGCTTAAGGGGAACCGGGGAGCTGTTTTTT. Residues: CASSLRGTGELFF.

J is TRBJ1-1 and V is TRBV18; 8 nucleotides align to TRBD1. CDR3 length equals 12 residues. Trimming removed 7 bases from V and 7 bases from J; junction bases left unmatched: 5. CDR1 is KGHSH, CDR2 LQKENI, per germline. The CDR3 here is CASLGQGGEAFF. In DNA form, the CDR3 reads TGTGCCAGCTTAGGACAGGGAGGTGAAGCTTTCTTT.

The chain is built from TRBV5-1 and TRBJ2-2, with TRBD1 identical over 8 bases. V shed 3 bases, J shed 1 base, and the junction held 2 bases outside the gene matches. This CDR3 region has 15 residues. In germline, CDR1 is SGHRS, CDR2 YFSETQ. The CDR3 DNA is TGCGCCAGCAGCTCCGGACAGGGGAACACCGGGGAGCTGTTTTTT. Translation gives CASSSGQGNTGELFF.

The V and J genes are TRBV6-5 and TRBJ2-5; D not resolved. Germline loops: CDR1 MNHEY, CDR2 SVGAGI. V was shortened by 0 bases and J by 5 bases, with 13 bases between the two germline ends. The CDR3 is 15 residues long. CDR3 coding DNA: TGTGCCAGCAGTTACTCGAAGGCTCTCTGGGAGACCCAGTACTTC. This gives the protein CASSYSKALWETQYF.

V and J are TRBV5-1 and TRBJ1-4; TRBD1 agrees at 8 bases. Trimming at V came to 3 bases and at J to 7 bases, leaving 5 bases not matched to a gene. This CDR3 has 14 amino acids. Per the germline V gene, CDR1 is SGHRS and CDR2 is YFSETQ. Here the CDR3 DNA reads TGCGCCAGCAGCTCAGACAGGGGTGGTGAAAAACTGTTTTTT. Its protein product is CASSSDRGGEKLFF.

This chain joins TRBV5-4 and TRBJ2-5; TRBD1 agrees at 10 bases. The CDR3 has 14 amino acids. CDR1 is SGHNT, CDR2 YYREEE, per germline (reference sequence). V was clipped by 4 bases and J by 4 bases; unmatched bases: 4. Here the CDR3 DNA reads TGTGCCAGCAGCCGGGACAGGGGAACAGAGACCCAGTACTTC. Protein: CASSRDRGTETQYF.

The rearrangement links TRBV18 to TRBJ1-1, with 9 positions matching TRBD1. The CDR3 sequence is 16 residues long. CDR1 and CDR2 (germline): KGHSH, LQKENI. V gave up 3 bases and J gave up 2 bases; unmatched junction bases: 7. The CDR3 protein is CASSPAGTGINTEAFF. The CDR3 DNA reads TGTGCCAGCTCACCGGCCGGGACAGGGATTAACACTGAAGCTTTCTTT.

The chain links TRBV25-1 to TRBJ2-7; D might be TRBD1 (5 bases). Trimming pared 2 bases from V and 6 bases from J, leaving 14 bases between. In germline, CDR1 is MGHDK, CDR2 SYGVNS. There are 14 residues in the CDR3. CDR3 residues: CASSEGSGLREQYF. The CDR3 DNA sequence: TGTGCCAGCAGTGAAGGTTCAGGGTTACGCGAGCAGTACTTC.

The count of this clone is one. This rearrangement joins TRBV10-3 to TRBJ1-6, with D perhaps matching TRBD1 (6 bases). Looked up from germline, CDR1 is ENHRY and CDR2 is SYGVKD. V lost 3 bases and J lost 8, with 11 bases in between. This CDR3 spans 14 amino acids. The CDR3 here is CAISDRGGDSPLHF. The CDR3 region has the DNA TGTGCCATCAGTGACAGGGGCGGTGATTCACCCCTCCACTTT.

The chain is built from TRBV6-1 and TRBJ2-7; D is possibly TRBD2 (6 bases). Trimming cost V 7 bases and J 2 bases, with 18 bases left between them. This CDR3 spans 15 amino acids. In germline, CDR1 is MNHNS, CDR2 SASEGT. CDR3 region: CASTRERGFPYEQYF. In DNA, the CDR3 is TGTGCCAGCACCCGAGAACGGGGGTTTCCCTACGAGCAGTACTTC.

The rearrangement links TRBV4-3 to TRBJ1-3, with a tentative D call TRBD1 (6 bases). Trimming shortened V by 1 base and J by 4 bases, and 17 bases separated the two germline ends. This CDR3 comprises 17 residues. The germline CDR1 and CDR2 sequences are LGHNA and YSLEER. Here the CDR3 reads CASSQGPTGIAGNTIYF. The CDR3 DNA follows: TGCGCCAGCAGCCAAGGCCCCACAGGGATCGCCGGAAACACCATATATTTT.